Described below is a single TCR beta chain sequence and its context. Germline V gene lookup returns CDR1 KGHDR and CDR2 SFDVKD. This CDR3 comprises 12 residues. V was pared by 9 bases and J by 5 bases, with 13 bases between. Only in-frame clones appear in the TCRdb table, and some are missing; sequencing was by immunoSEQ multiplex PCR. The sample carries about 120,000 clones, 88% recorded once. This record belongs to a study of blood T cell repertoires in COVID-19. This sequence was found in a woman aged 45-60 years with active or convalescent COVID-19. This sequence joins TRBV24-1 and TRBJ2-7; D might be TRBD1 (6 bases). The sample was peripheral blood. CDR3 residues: CATSAQGHEQYF. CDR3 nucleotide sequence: TGTGCCACCTCGGCACAGGGCCACGAGCAGTACTTC.